This T cell receptor (beta chain) was recovered during a study of blood T cell repertoires in COVID-19. The wider study: Some COVID-19 samples were acute and others convalescent; all came from the United States, Italy and Spain. PBMCs, B-cell-depleted T cells, or T cells were the source of the cDNA or gDNA that made up the material.

Per the original methods: Reference gene primer amplification gave nucleated cell count estimates. Sequencing used immunoSEQ multiplex PCR; TCRdb keeps in-frame clones, though not all of them. Clone size and V and J calls were adopted from that table, with D and trimming inferred from the DNA. The sample yields roughly 250,000 clones, roughly 80% seen once. V was trimmed by 11 bases and J by 3 bases, leaving 8 bases between them. The CDR3 extends over 11 amino acids. Germline CDR1 WNHNN, CDR2 SYGVQD (reference sequence). Sample: peripheral blood. The genes are TRBV10-1 and TRBJ2-1; D might be TRBD2 (6 bases). This receptor was identified in a woman over 75 with active or convalescent COVID-19. CDR3 residues: CASGSYNEQFF. In DNA, the CDR3 is TGCGCCTCCGGGAGCTACAATGAGCAGTTCTTC.